The 8 T cell receptor beta chains reported below all come from one sample, sequenced in a study of T cell clonality in common variable immunodeficiency. Antigens of these TCRs are unknown. Assay: immunoSEQ multiplex PCR; the TCRdb copy retains only in-frame clones and omits some. This table holds approximately 20,000 clones with no singletons; the top ten claim over 2%. Overall study results and limits: Fewer deletions and N-nucleotide insertions were reportedly seen in common variable immunodeficiency TCR beta sequences.

The sequencing sample was made of peripheral blood mononuclear cells. The receptors come from a human donor with common variable immunodeficiency.

With regard to this clone: The read halts 3 residues ahead of the CDR3 end, with the missing end drawn from the germline J gene. The chain links TRBV2 to TRBJ2-3; possible D gene TRBD2, 5 bases. V was trimmed by 8 bases and J by 3 bases, leaving 12 bases between them. CDR3 length equals 13 residues. CDR1 and CDR2 from the germline V gene are SNHLY and FYNNEI. The CDR3 DNA, read in part, is TGTGCCAGCCGGGGTGGGATGACAGATACG. Amino acid sequence: CASRGGMTDT. The entire CDR3 sequence reads CASRGGMTDTQYF. Drawing the rest from reference TRBV2 and TRBJ2-3, the complete variable domain is EPEVTQTPSHQVTQMGQEVILRCVPISNHLYFYWYRQILGQKVEFLVSFYNNEISEKSEIFDDQFSVERPDGSNFTLKIRSTKLEDSAMYFCASRGGMTDTQYFGPGTRLTVL.

This clone was seen repeatedly, ten times or more. The CDR3: CASSRNRDSEQFF. CDR3 DNA (partial): TGTGCCAGCTCGCGAAACCGTGACAGTGAG. This sequence joins TRBV18 and TRBJ2-1; perhaps TRBD1 as D (5 bases). The read is 3 residues too short to cover the CDR3 end, so that end is filled in from the germline J gene. Germline V gene sequence: CDR1 KGHSH, CDR2 LQKENI. Trimming took off 6 bases at V and 9 bases at J, with 15 bases between the two ends. The CDR3 loop spans 13 amino acids.

This clone came up many times. The read ends 3 residues early relative to the CDR3; the germline J gene fills the gap. This sequence joins TRBV5-1 and TRBJ2-3; 9 nucleotides agree with TRBD1. The CDR3 runs to 17 residues. V dropped 1 base and J dropped 1; count of bases not matched to a gene: 7. Germline V gene sequence: CDR1 SGHRS, CDR2 YFSETQ. Incomplete CDR3 DNA: TGCGCCAGCAGCTTGACAGGGGGCATCTGGCGCACAGATACG. Its protein is CASSLTGGIWRTDT. The whole CDR3 sequence is CASSLTGGIWRTDTQYF.

This clone has at least ten counts. The sequence runs out 3 residues before the end of the CDR3; the remainder is reconstructed from the germline J gene. This chain joins TRBV4-1 and TRBJ2-1; 7 nucleotides line up with TRBD2. This CDR3 contains 16 residues. The germline CDR1 and CDR2 sequences are MGHRA and YSYEKL. Losses at the gene ends were 4 bases for V and 2 bases for J; bases not matched to a gene: 8. CDR3 sequence: CASSPVLREPYNEQFF. Partial CDR3 DNA: TGCGCCAGCAGCCCTGTTTTGCGGGAGCCCTACAATGAG.

In its sample, this clone was seen many times. The DNA ends 3 residues before the CDR3 does, and the rest of the CDR3 is filled in from the germline J gene. The chain combines TRBV11-3 with TRBJ1-1; 10 bases map to TRBD1. In germline, CDR1 is SGHNT, CDR2 YENEEA. The length of the CDR3 is 15 residues. The trim removed 0 bases at V and 3 bases at J, leaving 1 base unmatched. The CDR3 DNA, read in part, is TGTGCCAGCAGCTTAGAGGGGACAGGGGACACTGAA. The encoded protein is CASSLEGTGDTE. The full CDR3 protein reads CASSLEGTGDTEAFF.

This clone appeared many times. The read falls 3 residues short of the CDR3 end, and the missing part is taken from the germline J gene. The rearrangement joins TRBV7-9 to TRBJ1-1; a possible D gene is TRBD1 (6 bases). Germline-derived CDR1 and CDR2 are SEHNR and FQNEAQ (reference sequence). The V end was cut by 1 base, the J end by 5 bases, with 11 bases between. This CDR3 contains 14 residues. Partial CDR3 DNA: TGTGCCAGCAGCTTAGTGCAGGGGAATACTGAA. The encoded protein is CASSLVQGNTE. The whole CDR3 is CASSLVQGNTEAFF.

This clone was seen at least ten times. The CDR3 goes on 3 residues after the read ends, and that part is filled in from the germline J gene. The rearrangement uses TRBV19 and TRBJ2-2, with 9 bases fitting TRBD1. This CDR3 comprises 17 residues. The V gene's germline CDR1 is LNHDA and CDR2 SQIVND (reference sequence). After removal of 7 bases from V and 4 bases from J, the junction contained 13 bases not matched to a gene. The CDR3 sequence: CASTTGQGSLSTGELFF. The sequenced part of the CDR3 DNA is TGTGCCAGTACCACAGGACAGGGGAGTCTGAGCACCGGGGAG.

In this sample, this clone turned up many times. The read gets to within 3 residues of the CDR3 end, and the germline J gene fills in the rest. The rearrangement uses TRBV19 and TRBJ2-7; D not resolved. The CDR3 consists of 11 residues. Germline loops: CDR1 LNHDA, CDR2 SQIVND (reference sequence). The V end was cut by 8 bases, the J end by 3 bases, with 8 bases between. The CDR3 reads CASFGGYEQYF. CDR3 bases read: TGTGCCAGTTTTGGCGGCTACGAG.